The rows below give T cell receptor beta chains drawn from one sample of a study of T cell responses to AZD1222 COVID-19 vaccine. Here immunoSEQ multiplex PCR was the method, and the copy in TCRdb shows in-frame clones only, minus some. The table lists 95,000 to 150,000 clones, about 85% of them singletons, with 2.4% in the top ten. The sample here was peripheral blood, taken on day 0 of AZD1222 vaccination. These receptor sequences come from an adult in good health. Both conserved end residues are part of each CDR3.

TRBJ1-2 TRBV6-2/TRBV6-3 CASSSGALGHYGYTF
TRBJ2-1 TRBV2 CASSEIRNEQFF
TRBJ2-7 TRBV5-6 CASSLFAQGGQYEQYF
TRBJ1-2 TRBV27 CASSSKQGAVGGYTF
TRBJ2-1 TRBV6-1 CASSEAGSGLFDEQFF
TRBJ2-1 TRBV7-9 CASSSPRRLAENNEQFF
TRBJ2-7 TRBV5-4 CASSPIPGSSSYEQYF
TRBJ1-5 TRBV7-8 CASSLGGLPQGGQPQHF
TRBJ2-1 TRBV13 CASSPPTSGRGEQFF
TRBJ2-7 TRBV5-1 CASSPRGTAYEQYF
TRBJ1-3 TRBV11-3 CASGQNTEICGNTIYF
TRBJ1-1 TRBV28 CASRGGPINTEAFF
TRBJ1-6 TRBV29-1 CSARDRADSPLHF
TRBJ1-6 TRBV5-1 CASSLFGEENSPLHF
TRBJ2-7 TRBV7-8 CASSPPRGERLYEQYF
TRBJ2-1 TRBV5-6 CASSLWGLLNNEQFF
TRBJ1-3 TRBV6-5 CASRGQENTIYF
TRBJ1-2 TRBV28 CASSLLLGEVDGYTF
TRBJ2-3 TRBV4-1 CASSQDLAGSRVDTQYF
TRBJ1-2 TRBV6-2/TRBV6-3 CASSPTPATNYGYTF
TRBJ2-7 TRBV14 CASSLIGAASHEQYF
TRBJ1-2 TRBV28 CASSLGPSSGYGYTF
TRBJ2-2 TRBV19 CASSPGQSLVGLADYTGELFF
TRBJ1-6 TRBV15 CATSIRPRAPLHF
TRBJ1-2 TRBV7-9 CASSPDGYGYTF
TRBJ1-3 TRBV29-1 CSVADSLGNTIYF
TRBJ2-3 TRBV7-2 CASSLKLAGPSDTQYF
TRBJ2-2 TRBV19 CASSMYRRVNTGELFF
TRBJ2-1 TRBV24-1 CATSGAQSSYNEQFF
TRBJ1-1 TRBV18 CASSPGTLNTEAFF
TRBJ2-3 TRBV6-1 CASSETSLLTDTQYF
TRBJ2-3 TRBV12-3/TRBV12-4 CASSLGGDTQYF
TRBJ2-7 TRBV19 CASSPDRGLEQYF